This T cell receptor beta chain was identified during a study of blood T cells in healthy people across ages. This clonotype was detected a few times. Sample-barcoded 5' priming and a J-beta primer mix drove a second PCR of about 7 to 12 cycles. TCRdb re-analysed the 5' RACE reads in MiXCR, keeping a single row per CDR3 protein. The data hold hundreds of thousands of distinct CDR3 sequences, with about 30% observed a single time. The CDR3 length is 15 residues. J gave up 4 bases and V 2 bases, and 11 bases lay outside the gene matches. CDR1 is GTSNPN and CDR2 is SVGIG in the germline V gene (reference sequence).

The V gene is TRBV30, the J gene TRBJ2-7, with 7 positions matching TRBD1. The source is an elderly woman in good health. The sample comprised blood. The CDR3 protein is CAWSLRTGTAYEQYF. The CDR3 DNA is TGTGCCTGGAGTCTACGTACCGGGACAGCTTACGAGCAGTACTTC.